The T cell receptor beta chain described here comes from a study of T cell changes during pregnancy in multiple sclerosis. Profiled with immunoSEQ multiplex PCR; TCRdb holds only in-frame clones, not every one. The profile shows around 50,000 clones, about nine tenths of them singletons. The CDR3 sequence is 16 residues long. In germline, CDR1 is SQVTM, CDR2 ANQGSEA. Trimming took 2 bases from V and 6 from J; bases not matched to a gene: 8. This specimen consisted of peripheral blood, obtained after pregnancy. The receptor's source is a female donor in good health, enrolled as a control in a pregnancy study. The chain carries TRBV29-1 and TRBJ2-4; 12 nucleotides agree with TRBD2. CDR3 bases: TGCAGCGTTGAACGGCTAGCGGGGGGGGTTGGAAACATTCAGTACTTC. This gives the protein CSVERLAGGVGNIQYF. Based on the CDR3 plus reference TRBV29-1 and TRBJ2-4, the full variable domain is SAVISQKPSRDICQRGTSLTIQCQVDSQVTMMFWYRQQPGQSLTLIATANQGSEATYESGFVIDKFPISRPNLTFSTLTVSNMSPEDSSIYLCSVERLAGGVGNIQYFGAGTRLSVL.